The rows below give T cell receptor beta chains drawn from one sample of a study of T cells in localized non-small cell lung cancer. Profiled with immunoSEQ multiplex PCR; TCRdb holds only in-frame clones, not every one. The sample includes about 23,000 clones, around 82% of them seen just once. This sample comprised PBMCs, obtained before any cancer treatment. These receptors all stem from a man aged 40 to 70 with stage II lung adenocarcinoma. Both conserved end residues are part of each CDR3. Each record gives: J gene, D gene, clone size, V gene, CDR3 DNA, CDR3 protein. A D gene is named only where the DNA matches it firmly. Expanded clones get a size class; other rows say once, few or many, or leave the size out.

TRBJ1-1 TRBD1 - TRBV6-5 TGTGCCAGCAGCCTGGACAGGGCGGAGGCTTTCTTT CASSLDRAEAFF
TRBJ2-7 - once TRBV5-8 TGTGCCAGCAGCTCTCCAGGGGAGGGCCGCTACGAGCAGTACTTC CASSSPGEGRYEQYF
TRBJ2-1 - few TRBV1 TGCACCAGCAGCCAAGAGCCCCGCAGGTACGAAGGACCACCCTACAATGAGCAGTTCTTC CTSSQEPRRYEGPPYNEQFF
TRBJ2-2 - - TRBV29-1 TGCAGCGGAAGCGGGCCGAACACCGGGGAGCTGTTTTTT CSGSGPNTGELFF
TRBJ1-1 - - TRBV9 TGTGCCAGCAGCTCCACCCCAGACACCACTGAAGCTTTCTTT CASSSTPDTTEAFF
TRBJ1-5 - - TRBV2 TGTGCCAGCACTGAAGGCCTTAGCAATCAGCCCCAGCATTTT CASTEGLSNQPQHF
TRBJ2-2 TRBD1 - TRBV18 TGTGCCAGCTCACCACCGACAGGGCTTTCTGGGACCGGGGAGCTGTTTTTT CASSPPTGLSGTGELFF
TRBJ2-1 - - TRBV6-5 TGTGCCAGCATTCTCGGGACGGGTGAGCAGTTCTTC CASILGTGEQFF
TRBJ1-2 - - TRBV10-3 TGTGCCATCAGTGAGGCGGAATTTAACTATGGCTACACCTTC CAISEAEFNYGYTF
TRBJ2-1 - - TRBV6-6 TGTGCCAGCAGTTACACCACCCGCAATGAGCAGTTCTTC CASSYTTRNEQFF
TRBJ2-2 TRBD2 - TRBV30 TGTGCCTGGAGGTCGGGACAGCGGGAGGGCACCGGGGAGCTGTTTTTT CAWRSGQREGTGELFF
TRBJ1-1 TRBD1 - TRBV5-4 TGTGCCAGCAGCTCGCCCGGACAGGGAAACACTGAAGCTTTCTTT CASSSPGQGNTEAFF
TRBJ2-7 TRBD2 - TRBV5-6 TGTGCCAGCAGTTCGGGAGGGGTCTTTGCCTACGAGCAGTACTTC CASSSGGVFAYEQYF
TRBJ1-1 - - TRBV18 TGTGCCAGCTCACTTACCGATAATGGTGAAGCTTTCTTT CASSLTDNGEAFF
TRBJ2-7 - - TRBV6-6 TGTGCCAGCAGTTACTCGACGAGCGGTCAGACCTACGAGCAGTACTTC CASSYSTSGQTYEQYF
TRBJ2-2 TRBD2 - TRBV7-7 TGTGCCAGCAGCCCGACTAGCGGGAGAGGTACCGGGGAGCTGTTTTTT CASSPTSGRGTGELFF
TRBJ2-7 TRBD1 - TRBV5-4 TGTGCCAGCAGTACGGGACAGGGTGTCTACGAGCAGTACTTC CASSTGQGVYEQYF
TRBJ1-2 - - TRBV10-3 TGTGCCATCAGTGAGTACGGGATTACTTATGGCTACACCTTC CAISEYGITYGYTF
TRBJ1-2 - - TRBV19 TGTGCCAGTAATCCGACAGCAAACTATGGCTACACCTTC CASNPTANYGYTF
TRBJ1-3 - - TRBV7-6 TGTGCCAGCAGCTCGCAGGGAATAACTGGAAACACCATATATTTT CASSSQGITGNTIYF
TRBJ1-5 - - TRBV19 TGTGCCACCCAATGGAGGGACAGCAATCAGCCCCAGCATTTT CATQWRDSNQPQHF
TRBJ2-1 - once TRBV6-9 TGTGCCAGCAGGAAGGACAGCTCCTCCTACAATGAGCAGTTCTTC CASRKDSSSYNEQFF
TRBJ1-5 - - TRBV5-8 TGTGCCAGCAGCTTCGGACCCTACAATCAGCCCCAGCATTTT CASSFGPYNQPQHF
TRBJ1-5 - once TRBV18 TGTGCCAGCTCACCTGACAGTAACAAAAATCAGCCCCAGCATTTT CASSPDSNKNQPQHF
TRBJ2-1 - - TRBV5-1 TGCGCCAGCACTGGGGGGGCTAGCGTCAATGAGCAGTTCTTC CASTGGASVNEQFF
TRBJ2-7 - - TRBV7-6 TGTGCCAGCAGCGCGAACGCCTACGAGCAGTACTTC CASSANAYEQYF
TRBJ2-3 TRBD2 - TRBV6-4 TGTGCCAGCAGTCAGGGGGGACTAGCGACAGATACGCAGTATTTT CASSQGGLATDTQYF
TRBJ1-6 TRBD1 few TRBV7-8 TGTGCCAGCAGCTTAGTTGACAGGGGGCCTGGATCACCCCTCCACTTT CASSLVDRGPGSPLHF
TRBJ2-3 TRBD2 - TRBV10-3 TGTGCCATAACCGGGACTAGCGGGGGGGCAAGCACAGATACGCAGTATTTT CAITGTSGGASTDTQYF
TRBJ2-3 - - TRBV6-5 TGTGCCAGCACCTCGCTAGGGGGGACAGATACGCAGTATTTT CASTSLGGTDTQYF
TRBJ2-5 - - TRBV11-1 TGTGCCAGCAGCTTTCTACTTCAAGAGACCCAGTACTTC CASSFLLQETQYF
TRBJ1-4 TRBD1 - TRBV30 TGTGCCTGGAGTACCGGGACAGGGACTGAAAAACTGTTTTTT CAWSTGTGTEKLFF
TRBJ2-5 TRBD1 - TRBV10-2 TGCGCCAGCAGCCCGACAGGGTTCAGGGAGACCCAGTACTTC CASSPTGFRETQYF
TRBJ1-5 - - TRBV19 TGTGCCAGTAGTATTCGGATGGGCAGACCCCAGCATTTT CASSIRMGRPQHF
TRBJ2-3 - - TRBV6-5 TGTGCCAGCGGGGGCGGTTTCGAGGGAGATACGCAGTATTTT CASGGGFEGDTQYF
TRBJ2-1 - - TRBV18 TGTGCCAGCTCACCACCGGTTTCCGGACGAATGGGCGAGGAGCAGTTCTTC CASSPPVSGRMGEEQFF
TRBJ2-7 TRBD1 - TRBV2 TGTGCCAGCACCGAAGGGACAGGGGGCTGGTACGAGCAGTACTTC CASTEGTGGWYEQYF
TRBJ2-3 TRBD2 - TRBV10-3 TGTGCCATGGCTAGCGGGGGGAACACAGATACGCAGTATTTT CAMASGGNTDTQYF
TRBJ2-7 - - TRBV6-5 TGTGCCAGCAGTCGCCACACGAACCCCTACGAGCAGTACTTC CASSRHTNPYEQYF
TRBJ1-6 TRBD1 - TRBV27 TGTGCCAGCAGTTTGGGGACAGGAAATAATTCACCCCTCCACTTT CASSLGTGNNSPLHF
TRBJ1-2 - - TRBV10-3 TGTGCCATCAGTGATAAGGTACAGAGCAACTATGGCTACACCTTC CAISDKVQSNYGYTF